The 27 T cell receptor beta chains presented below share a single source sample, sequenced in a study of blood T cell repertoires in COVID-19. Sequencing used immunoSEQ multiplex PCR; TCRdb keeps in-frame clones, though not all of them. The sample includes 200,000 to 250,000 clones, 75% to 85% of them seen just once. The sequenced sample consisted of peripheral blood. The receptors shown here come from a human donor in a cohort sampled during active COVID-19.

In DNA form, the CDR3 reads TGTGCCAGCAGTCCTCTTTTTGGCGCTAAAGGCCTTGGAGGGCACGAGCAGTACTTC. Residues: CASSPLFGAKGLGGHEQYF. The chain combines TRBV27 with TRBJ2-7; tentatively, D is TRBD2 (6 bases). The length of the CDR3 is 19 residues. V was trimmed by 5 bases and J by 5 bases, leaving 31 bases between them. The germline V gene encodes CDR1 MNHEY and CDR2 SMNVEV (reference sequence).

This rearrangement joins TRBV10-2 to TRBJ1-2, with no clear D. The CDR3 totals 14 residues. V lost 4 bases and J 6 bases, leaving 15 bases between the germline ends. Germline lookup yields CDR1 WSHSY and CDR2 SAAADI. DNA for the CDR3: TGCGCCAGCAGTGGAGGGCCCAGGACGGATGGCTACACCTTC. Residues: CASSGGPRTDGYTF.

This clone has only a few counts. V gene TRBV12-5 combines with J gene TRBJ2-5, with D unclear. The CDR3 covers 12 residues. V lost 6 bases to trimming and J lost 5 bases, with 10 bases between them. CDR1 and CDR2 (germline): LGHNT, FRNRAP. As DNA, the CDR3 is TGTGCTAGTGGGGGCCAGTACGAGACCCAGTACTTC. Translating gives CASGGQYETQYF.

The V call is TRBV19, the J call TRBJ2-7; 7 positions match TRBD1. After removal of 5 bases from V and 4 bases from J, the junction contained 8 bases not matched to a gene. This CDR3 is built from 14 residues. The germline V gene encodes CDR1 LNHDA and CDR2 SQIVND (reference sequence). CDR3 loop: CASSQTGFRYEQYF. Here the CDR3 DNA reads TGTGCCAGTAGTCAGACAGGGTTTAGGTACGAGCAGTACTTC.

The chain employs TRBV7-9 and TRBJ1-1; maybe TRBD1 (6 bases). The germline CDR1 and CDR2 sequences are SEHNR and FQNEAQ (reference sequence). The CDR3 covers 14 residues. V was clipped by 5 bases and J by 1 base, with 11 bases between them. The CDR3 sequence: CASSRGGENTEAFF. CDR3 bases: TGTGCCAGCAGCCGAGGGGGGGAGAACACTGAAGCTTTCTTT. Filled out from reference TRBV7-9 and TRBJ1-1, the complete variable domain reads DTGVSQNPRHKITKRGQNVTFRCDPISEHNRLYWYRQTLGQGPEFLTYFQNEAQLEKSRLLSDRFSAERPKGSFSTLEIQRTEQGDSAMYLCASSRGGENTEAFFGQGTRLTVV.

The chain joins TRBV5-4 to TRBJ2-1; no definite D call. Trimming pared 1 base from V and 5 bases from J, leaving 7 bases between. Germline loops: CDR1 SGHNT, CDR2 YYREEE (reference sequence). The CDR3 covers 13 residues. The CDR3 sequence is CASSLSPDNEQFF. The CDR3 bases are TGTGCCAGCAGCTTGTCGCCAGACAATGAGCAGTTCTTC.

The V and J genes are TRBV27 and TRBJ1-5, with TRBD1 matching over 7 bases. The CDR3 sequence is 14 residues long. The ends lost 4 bases at V and 4 bases at J; junction bases unmatched: 4. Germline V lookup: CDR1 MNHEY, CDR2 SMNVEV (reference sequence). CDR3 amino acids: CASSSTGSNQPQHF. The CDR3 DNA reads TGTGCCAGCAGTTCGACAGGGTCTAATCAGCCCCAGCATTTT.

This clone has a handful of counts. The rearrangement joins TRBV6-1 to TRBJ1-3, with a tentative D call TRBD1 (5 bases). Deletions cut 1 base from V and 0 bases from J, with 7 bases between. The germline gives CDR1 MNHNS, CDR2 SASEGT. CDR3 length: 15 amino acids. The CDR3 DNA reads as TGTGCCAGCAGTGAAGTCACAGGCTCTGGAAACACCATATATTTT. It encodes CASSEVTGSGNTIYF.

This CDR3 is CASSFLAGESSYEQYF. In DNA, the CDR3 is TGTGCCAGTAGTTTCCTAGCGGGGGAGAGCTCCTACGAGCAGTACTTC. This rearrangement joins TRBV19 to TRBJ2-7, with 10 nucleotides matching TRBD2. The V and J ends lost 5 bases and 0 bases, in that order; junction bases with no gene match: 7. From germline, CDR1 is LNHDA and CDR2 SQIVND (reference sequence). The CDR3 is 16 residues long. Combining the CDR3 with reference TRBV19 and TRBJ2-7 gives the whole variable domain DGGITQSPKYLFRKEGQNVTLSCEQNLNHDAMYWYRQDPGQGLRLIYYSQIVNDFQKGDIAEGYSVSREKKESFPLTVTSAQKNPTAFYLCASSFLAGESSYEQYFGPGTRLTVT.

The chain carries TRBV19 and TRBJ2-5; weak D call: TRBD2 (7 bases). CDR1 and CDR2 (germline): LNHDA, SQIVND (reference sequence). V dropped 6 bases and J dropped 1 base, with 12 bases sitting between them. The CDR3 has 14 amino acids. CDR3 DNA sequence: TGTGCCAGTAGCCCGGGGGGCCTCCAAGAGACCCAGTACTTC. It specifies CASSPGGLQETQYF.

The chain carries TRBV7-9 and TRBJ2-7; D might be TRBD1 (6 bases). The length of the CDR3 is 13 residues. V was cut by 1 base and J by 6 bases, with 10 bases left in between. Germline CDR1 reads SEHNR; CDR2 reads FQNEAQ (reference sequence). CDR3 bases: TGTGCCAGCAGCTTAGAACAGGGAATCGAGCAGTACTTC. It specifies CASSLEQGIEQYF.

The rearrangement uses TRBV14 and TRBJ1-6; 12 nucleotides align to TRBD1. The CDR3 contains 16 residues. CDR1 is SGHDN, CDR2 FVKESK, per germline. V gave up 4 bases and J gave up 9 bases; unmatched junction bases: 7. The CDR3 sequence is CASSLPGQGASSPLHF. The CDR3 region has the DNA TGTGCCAGCAGCCTACCGGGACAGGGGGCAAGTTCACCCCTCCACTTT.

This chain joins TRBV3-1 (or the pseudogene TRBV3-2) and TRBJ2-3; 11 bases match TRBD1. V lost 3 bases and J lost 3; bases outside the gene matches: 5. CDR3 length: 16 amino acids. From germline, CDR1 is LGHDT and CDR2 YNNKEL (reference sequence). The CDR3 here is CASSQTGQGATDTQYF. CDR3 in DNA: TGTGCCAGCAGCCAGACAGGACAGGGGGCAACAGATACGCAGTATTTT.

The chain joins TRBV5-1 to TRBJ1-4, with 8 bases matching TRBD1. V dropped 0 bases and J dropped 8; count of bases not matched to a gene: 3. CDR3 length: 14 amino acids. Germline assignment: CDR1 SGHRS and CDR2 YFSETQ. The CDR3, as DNA: TGCGCCAGCAGCTTGGCAGGGGGCCAAGAAAAACTGTTTTTT. Its protein is CASSLAGGQEKLFF.

This clone came up once. CDR3 loop: CASSFLTRRQGHFYEQYF. The CDR3 DNA sequence: TGTGCCAGCAGTTTCCTTACCCGTAGACAGGGCCACTTCTACGAGCAGTACTTC. The gene calls are TRBV27 and TRBJ2-7; 7 nucleotides line up with TRBD1. V lost 3 bases to trimming and J lost 3 bases; unmatched junction nucleotides: 17. The CDR3 extends over 18 amino acids. CDR1 is MNHEY and CDR2 is SMNVEV in the germline V gene (reference sequence).

The chain links TRBV2 to TRBJ1-1; possible D gene TRBD1, 5 bases. CDR3 length equals 14 residues. The V end was cut by 7 bases, the J end by 1 base, with 13 bases between. CDR1 is SNHLY, CDR2 FYNNEI, per germline. Written as DNA, the CDR3 is TGTGCCAGCAATCCAAGGACACAGAACACTGAAGCTTTCTTT. Amino acids: CASNPRTQNTEAFF. The full variable domain, in which reference TRBV2 and TRBJ1-1 provide the parts outside the CDR3, is EPEVTQTPSHQVTQMGQEVILRCVPISNHLYFYWYRQILGQKVEFLVSFYNNEISEKSEIFDDQFSVERPDGSNFTLKIRSTKLEDSAMYFCASNPRTQNTEAFFGQGTRLTVV.

The V and J genes are TRBV7-9 and TRBJ2-1, with 8 bases fitting TRBD2. Germline CDR1 reads SEHNR; CDR2 reads FQNEAQ (reference sequence). Germline trimming cut 5 bases from V and 3 bases from J; bases unmatched to any gene: 6. The CDR3 is 15 residues long. Written as DNA, the CDR3 is TGTGCCAGCAGCCGCAGCGGGAGCCTCTACAATGAGCAGTTCTTC. Translated, it gives CASSRSGSLYNEQFF. The entire variable domain, with the rest obtained from reference TRBV7-9 and TRBJ2-1, is as follows: DTGVSQNPRHKITKRGQNVTFRCDPISEHNRLYWYRQTLGQGPEFLTYFQNEAQLEKSRLLSDRFSAERPKGSFSTLEIQRTEQGDSAMYLCASSRSGSLYNEQFFGPGTRLTVL.

Points on this clone: In the same sample, other DNA sequences code for this CDR3. The rearrangement uses TRBV28 and TRBJ2-5, with 7 bases identical to TRBD1. V was pared by 4 bases and J by 4 bases, with 3 bases of the junction left unmatched. The CDR3 sequence is 13 residues long. CDR1 is MDHEN and CDR2 is SYDVKM in the germline V gene. The DNA of the CDR3 is TGTGCCAGCAGTTCACAGGGGCGAGAGACCCAGTACTTC. This translates into CASSSQGRETQYF.

The CDR3: CASTGAGYSNQPQHF. The DNA for the CDR3 is TGTGCCAGCACCGGAGCAGGGTATAGCAATCAGCCCCAGCATTTT. This sequence joins TRBV6-5 and TRBJ1-5, with D possibly being TRBD1 (5 bases). The germline CDR1 and CDR2 sequences are MNHEY and SVGAGI. V was shortened by 7 bases and J by 0 bases, with 13 bases between the two germline ends. The CDR3 runs to 15 residues.

In regard to this clone: Being one base from a much bigger clone, this may be a read error. The sample carries other DNA sequences with the same CDR3. This chain joins TRBV6-5 and TRBJ1-5; possibly TRBD1 for D (6 bases). This CDR3 is built from 13 residues. CDR1 is MNHEY and CDR2 is SVGAGI in the germline V gene. V lost 6 bases to trimming and J lost 3 bases, with 9 bases between them. The CDR3 DNA sequence: TGTGCCAGCAGCCGGACAGACAATCAGCCCCAGCATTTT. This translates into CASSRTDNQPQHF.

The chain is built from TRBV11-2 and TRBJ2-3; possible D gene TRBD2, 6 bases. V was shortened by 6 bases and J by 6 bases, with 13 bases between the two germline ends. CDR3 length: 13 amino acids. Germline CDR1 reads SGHAT; CDR2 reads FQNNGV. This CDR3 is CASRPTSIDTQYF. The CDR3 nucleotides read TGTGCCAGCAGACCAACTAGCATCGATACGCAGTATTTT. Full variable domain (remainder filled in from reference TRBV11-2 and TRBJ2-3): EAGVAQSPRYKIIEKRQSVAFWCNPISGHATLYWYQQILGQGPKLLIQFQNNGVVDDSQLPKDRFSAERLKGVDSTLKIQPAKLEDSAVYLCASRPTSIDTQYFGPGTRLTVL.

The J gene is TRBJ2-1, the V gene TRBV7-2, with 11 bases matching TRBD2. V gave up 4 bases and J gave up 4 bases; unmatched junction bases: 3. This CDR3 region has 15 residues. Germline lookup yields CDR1 SGHTA and CDR2 FQGNSA. For the CDR3, the DNA is TGTGCCAGCAGCTATAGCGGGGGGGGATACAATGAGCAGTTCTTC. Its translation: CASSYSGGGYNEQFF.

V is TRBV6-5 and J is TRBJ2-7, with 7 bases identical to TRBD2. Germline V gene sequence: CDR1 MNHEY, CDR2 SVGAGI. This CDR3 comprises 14 residues. Trimming took 7 bases from V and 2 from J; bases not matched to a gene: 8. The CDR3 here is CASTGRELPYEQYF. CDR3 coding DNA: TGTGCCAGCACAGGGCGGGAGCTCCCCTACGAGCAGTACTTC.

The chain employs TRBV5-1 and TRBJ1-2, with D possibly TRBD1 on 5 matching bases. The CDR3 consists of 15 residues. CDR1 and CDR2 (germline): SGHRS, YFSETQ. The V end was cut by 3 bases, the J end by 2 bases, with 14 bases between. CDR3 nucleotide sequence: TGCGCCAGCAGCTCCTCAGAAGGGGTGAACTATGGCTACACCTTC. This codes for CASSSSEGVNYGYTF.

The sample holds a few counts of this clone. J is TRBJ1-5 and V is TRBV19; 8 nucleotides align to TRBD1. The trim removed 5 bases at V and 6 bases at J, leaving 12 bases unmatched. The CDR3 covers 16 residues. The V gene's germline CDR1 is LNHDA and CDR2 SQIVND (reference sequence). The CDR3: CASSSVGRTGTQPQHF. CDR3 DNA: TGTGCCAGTAGTTCCGTCGGTCGGACAGGGACTCAGCCCCAGCATTTT.

The rearrangement joins TRBV19 to TRBJ2-5, with TRBD2 matching over 15 bases. The CDR3 runs to 16 residues. The junction had 7 bases not matched to a gene; V was cut back by 6 bases and J by 5 bases. CDR1 and CDR2 from the germline V gene are LNHDA and SQIVND (reference sequence). The CDR3 sequence: CASSRTSGRAGETQYF. The CDR3 DNA sequence: TGTGCCAGTAGCCGGACTAGCGGGAGGGCCGGGGAGACCCAGTACTTC. Filled out from reference TRBV19 and TRBJ2-5, the complete variable domain reads DGGITQSPKYLFRKEGQNVTLSCEQNLNHDAMYWYRQDPGQGLRLIYYSQIVNDFQKGDIAEGYSVSREKKESFPLTVTSAQKNPTAFYLCASSRTSGRAGETQYFGPGTRLLVL.

V and J are TRBV7-9 and TRBJ2-1; a weak D match, TRBD1 (5 bases). The CDR3 loop spans 14 amino acids. Deletions cut 5 bases from V and 8 bases from J, with 16 bases between. From germline, CDR1 is SEHNR and CDR2 FQNEAQ (reference sequence). The CDR3 sequence: CASSRLPGKYEQFF. Written as DNA, the CDR3 is TGTGCCAGCAGCCGGTTGCCAGGGAAGTATGAGCAGTTCTTC.